This T cell receptor beta chain appears in the sequencing data of a study of T cells after yellow fever vaccination. This clonotype was detected many times. Its target is unknown. The study made its TCR cDNA through 5'RACE template switching. That step introduced a universal primer site along with UMIs. TCRdb independently ran MiXCR on the 5' RACE reads; one entry per CDR3 protein. The sample includes 95,000 to 150,000 distinct CDR3 sequences, roughly 6.7% of them seen just once. CDR1 is SGHTA and CDR2 is FQGNSA in the germline V gene. This CDR3 has 16 amino acids. V lost 4 bases to trimming and J lost 9 bases; unmatched junction nucleotides: 9. Regarding the study as a whole: The CD4 compartment and the CD8 compartment contained a small share of clonotypes in common.

The sample in question was CD4+ T cells sorted from PBMCs, obtained roughly 10 days after the first yellow fever vaccination. The chain employs TRBV7-2 and TRBJ2-5, with TRBD2 matching over 15 bases. This receptor was obtained from a man in his late teens or twenties who received the YFV17D yellow fever vaccine. The DNA of the CDR3 is TGTGCCAGCAGCTGGGAGGGACTAGCGGGGGGCACGTCCCAGTACTTC. Encoded protein: CASSWEGLAGGTSQYF. Full variable domain (outside the CDR3, taken from reference TRBV7-2 and TRBJ2-5): GAGVSQSPSNKVTEKGKDVELRCDPISGHTALYWYRQSLGQGLEFLIYFQGNSAPDKSGLPSDRFSAERTGGSVSTLTIQRTQQEDSAVYLCASSWEGLAGGTSQYFGPGTRLLVL.